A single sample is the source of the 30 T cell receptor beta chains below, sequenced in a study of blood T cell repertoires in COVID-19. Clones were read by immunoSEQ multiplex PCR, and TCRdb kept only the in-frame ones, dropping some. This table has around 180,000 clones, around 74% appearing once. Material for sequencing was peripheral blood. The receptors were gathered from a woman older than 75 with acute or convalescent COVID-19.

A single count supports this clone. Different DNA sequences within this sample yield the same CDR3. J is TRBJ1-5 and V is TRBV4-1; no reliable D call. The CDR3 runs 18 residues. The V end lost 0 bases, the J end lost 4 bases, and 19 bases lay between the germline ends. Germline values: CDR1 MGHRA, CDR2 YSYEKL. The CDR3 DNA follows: TGCGCCAGCAGCCAAGACGAGCCCCGACTAGCAGGAAATCAGCCCCAGCATTTT. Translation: CASSQDEPRLAGNQPQHF.

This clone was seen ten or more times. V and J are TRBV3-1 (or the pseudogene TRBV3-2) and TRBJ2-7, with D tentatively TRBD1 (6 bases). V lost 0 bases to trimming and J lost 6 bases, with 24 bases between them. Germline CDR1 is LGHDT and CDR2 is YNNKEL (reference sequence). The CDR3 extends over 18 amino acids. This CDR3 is CASSQEIAPGALGREQYF. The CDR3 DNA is TGTGCCAGCAGCCAAGAAATAGCCCCAGGGGCCCTGGGCCGCGAGCAGTACTTC.

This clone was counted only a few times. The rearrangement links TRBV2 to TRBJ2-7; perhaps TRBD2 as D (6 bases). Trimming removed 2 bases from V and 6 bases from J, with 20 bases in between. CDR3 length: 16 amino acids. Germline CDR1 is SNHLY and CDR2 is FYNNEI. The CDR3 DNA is TGTGCCAGCAGTGAAACCGGGGGTACACTCTACGGCGAGCAGTACTTC. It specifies CASSETGGTLYGEQYF.

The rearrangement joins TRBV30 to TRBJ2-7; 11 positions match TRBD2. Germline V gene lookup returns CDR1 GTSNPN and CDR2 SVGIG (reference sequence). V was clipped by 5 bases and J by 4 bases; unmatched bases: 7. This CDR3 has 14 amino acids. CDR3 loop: CAWGWTSGPYEQYF. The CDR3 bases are TGTGCCTGGGGATGGACTAGCGGGCCTTACGAGCAGTACTTC.

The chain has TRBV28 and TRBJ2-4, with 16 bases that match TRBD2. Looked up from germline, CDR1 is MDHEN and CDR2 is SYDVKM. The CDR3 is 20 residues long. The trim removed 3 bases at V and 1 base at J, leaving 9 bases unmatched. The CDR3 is CASSFGPGLAGGGAKNIQYF. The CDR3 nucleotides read TGTGCCAGCAGTTTTGGTCCGGGACTAGCGGGAGGGGGGGCCAAAAACATTCAGTACTTC.

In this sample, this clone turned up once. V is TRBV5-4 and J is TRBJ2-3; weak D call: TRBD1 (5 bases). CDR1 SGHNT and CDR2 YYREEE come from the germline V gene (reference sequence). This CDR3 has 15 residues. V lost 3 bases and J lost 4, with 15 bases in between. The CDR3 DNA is TGTGCCAGCAGCTACCCAGGGTCGAAGGCAGATACGCAGTATTTT. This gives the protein CASSYPGSKADTQYF. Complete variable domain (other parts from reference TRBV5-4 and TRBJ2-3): ETGVTQSPTHLIKTRGQQVTLRCSSQSGHNTVSWYQQALGQGPQFIFQYYREEENGRGNFPPRFSGLQFPNYSSELNVNALELDDSALYLCASSYPGSKADTQYFGPGTRLTVL.

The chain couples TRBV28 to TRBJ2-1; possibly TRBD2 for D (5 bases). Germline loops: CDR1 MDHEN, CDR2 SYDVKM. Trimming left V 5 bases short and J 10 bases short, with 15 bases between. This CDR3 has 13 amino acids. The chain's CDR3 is CASSRPPSWEQFF. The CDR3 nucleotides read TGTGCCAGCAGTCGTCCTCCTAGCTGGGAGCAGTTCTTC.

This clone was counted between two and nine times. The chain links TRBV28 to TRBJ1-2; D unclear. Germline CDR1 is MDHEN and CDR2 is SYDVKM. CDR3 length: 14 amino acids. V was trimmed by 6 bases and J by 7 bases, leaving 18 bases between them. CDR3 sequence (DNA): TGTGCCAGCAGGATTTCCCAGGAATTGGGTGGCTACACCTTC. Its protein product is CASRISQELGGYTF.

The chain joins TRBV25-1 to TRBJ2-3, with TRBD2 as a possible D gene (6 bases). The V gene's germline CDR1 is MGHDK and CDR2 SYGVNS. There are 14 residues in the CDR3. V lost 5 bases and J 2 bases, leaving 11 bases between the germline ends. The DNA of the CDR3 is TGTGCCAGCAGTCAGGGACTTTTCACAGATACGCAGTATTTT. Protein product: CASSQGLFTDTQYF.

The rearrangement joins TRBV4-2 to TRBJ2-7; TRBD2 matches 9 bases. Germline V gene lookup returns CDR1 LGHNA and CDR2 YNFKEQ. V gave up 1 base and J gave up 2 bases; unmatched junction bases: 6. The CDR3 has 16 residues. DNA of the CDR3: TGTGCCAGCAGCCAAGTAAGGGCTAGCGGGACCTACGAGCAGTACTTC. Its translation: CASSQVRASGTYEQYF.

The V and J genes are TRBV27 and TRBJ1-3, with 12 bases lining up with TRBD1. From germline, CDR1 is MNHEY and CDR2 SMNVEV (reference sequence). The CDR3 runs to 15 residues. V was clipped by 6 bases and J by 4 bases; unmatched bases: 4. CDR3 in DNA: TGTGCCAGCAGGGGGACAGGGGGCGTAGGAAACACCATATATTTT. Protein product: CASRGTGGVGNTIYF.

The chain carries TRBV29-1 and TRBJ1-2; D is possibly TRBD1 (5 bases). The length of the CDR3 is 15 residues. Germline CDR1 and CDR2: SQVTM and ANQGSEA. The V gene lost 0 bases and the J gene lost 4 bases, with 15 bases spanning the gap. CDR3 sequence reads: CSVEDLAGWAYGYTF. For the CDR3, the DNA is TGCAGCGTTGAAGATCTGGCAGGGTGGGCCTATGGCTACACCTTC.

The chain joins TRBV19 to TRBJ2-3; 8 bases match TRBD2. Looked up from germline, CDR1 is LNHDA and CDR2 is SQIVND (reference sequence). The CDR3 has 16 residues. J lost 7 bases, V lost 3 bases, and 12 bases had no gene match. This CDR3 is CASSMSSGGPINTQYF. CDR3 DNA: TGTGCCAGTAGTATGTCCAGCGGGGGCCCCATCAATACGCAGTATTTT.

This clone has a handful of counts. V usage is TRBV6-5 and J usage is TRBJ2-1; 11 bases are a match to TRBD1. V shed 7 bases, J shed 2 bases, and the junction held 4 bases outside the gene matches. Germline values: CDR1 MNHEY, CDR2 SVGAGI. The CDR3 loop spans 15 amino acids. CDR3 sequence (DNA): TGTGCCAGCATATTGGGACAGGGGGCCTACAATGAGCAGTTCTTC. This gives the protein CASILGQGAYNEQFF.

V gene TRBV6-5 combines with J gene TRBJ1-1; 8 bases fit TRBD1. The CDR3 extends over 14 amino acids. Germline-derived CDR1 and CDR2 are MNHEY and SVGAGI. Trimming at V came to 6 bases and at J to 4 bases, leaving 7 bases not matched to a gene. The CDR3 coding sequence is TGTGCCAGCAGGGACGACAGGGGTGGCACTGAAGCTTTCTTT. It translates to CASRDDRGGTEAFF.

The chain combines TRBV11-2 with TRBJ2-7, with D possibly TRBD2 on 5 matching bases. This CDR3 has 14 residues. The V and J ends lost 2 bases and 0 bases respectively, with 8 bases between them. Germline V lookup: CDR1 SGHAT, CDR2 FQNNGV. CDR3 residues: CASSLIEGSYEQYF. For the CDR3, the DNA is TGTGCCAGCAGCTTAATCGAGGGCTCCTACGAGCAGTACTTC.

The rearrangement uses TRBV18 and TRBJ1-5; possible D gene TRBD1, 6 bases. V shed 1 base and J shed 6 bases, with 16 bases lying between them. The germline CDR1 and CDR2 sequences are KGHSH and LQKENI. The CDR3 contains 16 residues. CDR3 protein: CASSPQNRVGGQPQHF. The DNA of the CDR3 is TGTGCCAGCTCACCACAGAACAGGGTAGGTGGTCAGCCCCAGCATTTT.

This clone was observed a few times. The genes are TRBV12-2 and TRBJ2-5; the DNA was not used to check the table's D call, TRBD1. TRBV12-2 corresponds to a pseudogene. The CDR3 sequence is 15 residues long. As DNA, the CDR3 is TGTGCAAGTCGCCCCCACCAGGACAGACAAGAGACCCAGTACTTC. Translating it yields CASRPHQDRQETQYF.

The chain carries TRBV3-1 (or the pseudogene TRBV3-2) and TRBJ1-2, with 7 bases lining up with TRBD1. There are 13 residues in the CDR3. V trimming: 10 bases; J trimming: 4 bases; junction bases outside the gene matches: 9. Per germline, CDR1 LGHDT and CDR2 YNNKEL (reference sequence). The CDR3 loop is CATSPGTAYGYTF. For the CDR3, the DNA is TGTGCCACCTCACCAGGGACAGCCTATGGCTACACCTTC.

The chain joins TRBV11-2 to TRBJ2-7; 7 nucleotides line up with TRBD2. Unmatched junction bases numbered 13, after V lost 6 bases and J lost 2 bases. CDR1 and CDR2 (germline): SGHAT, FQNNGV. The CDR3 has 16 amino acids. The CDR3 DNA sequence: TGTGCCAGCAGTTGGGGAGGGAGGCCGCCGACCTACGAGCAGTACTTC. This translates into CASSWGGRPPTYEQYF.

CDR3 in DNA: TGTGCCAGCAGCCGAGGGCAGGGGGCGCGAGTCACCGGGGAGCTGTTTTTT. This translates into CASSRGQGARVTGELFF. The rearrangement links TRBV3-1 (or the pseudogene TRBV3-2) to TRBJ2-2; 8 bases agree with TRBD1. The J segment lost 4 bases and the V segment lost 4 bases, leaving 11 bases of the junction unmatched. Germline V gene lookup returns CDR1 LGHDT and CDR2 YNNKEL (reference sequence). This CDR3 has 17 amino acids.

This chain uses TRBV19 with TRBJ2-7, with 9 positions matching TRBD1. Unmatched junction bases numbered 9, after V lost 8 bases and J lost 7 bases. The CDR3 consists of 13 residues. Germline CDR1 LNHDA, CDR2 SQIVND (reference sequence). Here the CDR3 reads CASGVQGANEQYF. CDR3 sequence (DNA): TGTGCCAGTGGGGTACAGGGGGCAAATGAGCAGTACTTC.

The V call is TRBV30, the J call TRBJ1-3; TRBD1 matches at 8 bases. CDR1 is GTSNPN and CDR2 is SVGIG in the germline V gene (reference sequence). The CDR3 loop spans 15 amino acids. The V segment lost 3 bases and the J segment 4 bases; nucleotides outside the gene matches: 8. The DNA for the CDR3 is TGTGCCTGGAGCCTAGGGGCAGGGGGCGGAAACACCATATATTTT. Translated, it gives CAWSLGAGGGNTIYF. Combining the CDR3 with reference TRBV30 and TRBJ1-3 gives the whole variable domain SQTIHQWPATLVQPVGSPLSLECTVEGTSNPNLYWYRQAAGRGLQLLFYSVGIGQISSEVPQNLSASRPQDRQFILSSKKLLLSDSGFYLCAWSLGAGGGNTIYFGEGSWLTVV.

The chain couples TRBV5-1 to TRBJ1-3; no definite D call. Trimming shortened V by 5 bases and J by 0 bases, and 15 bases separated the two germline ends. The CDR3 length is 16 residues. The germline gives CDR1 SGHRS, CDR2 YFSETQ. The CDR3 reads CASSLRSVYSGNTIYF. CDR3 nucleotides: TGCGCCAGCAGTCTTAGGAGTGTTTACTCTGGAAACACCATATATTTT.

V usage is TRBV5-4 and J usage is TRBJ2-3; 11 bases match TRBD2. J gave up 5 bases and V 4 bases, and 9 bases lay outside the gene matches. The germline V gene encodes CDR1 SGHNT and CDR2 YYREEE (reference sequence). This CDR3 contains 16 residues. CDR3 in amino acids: CASSTLTGTSGDTQYF. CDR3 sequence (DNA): TGTGCCAGCAGCACGCTTACCGGGACTAGCGGAGATACGCAGTATTTT.

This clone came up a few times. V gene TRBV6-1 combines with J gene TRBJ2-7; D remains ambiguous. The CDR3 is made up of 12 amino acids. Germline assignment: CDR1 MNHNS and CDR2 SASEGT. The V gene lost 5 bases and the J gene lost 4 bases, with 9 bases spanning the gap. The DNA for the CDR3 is TGTGCCAGCAGTCAACAGATGTACGAGCAGTACTTC. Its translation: CASSQQMYEQYF.

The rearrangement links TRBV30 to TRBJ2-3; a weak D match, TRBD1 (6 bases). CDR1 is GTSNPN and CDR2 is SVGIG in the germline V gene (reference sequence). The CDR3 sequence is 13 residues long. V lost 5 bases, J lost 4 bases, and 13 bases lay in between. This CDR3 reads CAWETRGADTQYF. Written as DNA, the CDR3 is TGTGCCTGGGAAACCAGGGGTGCAGATACGCAGTATTTT.

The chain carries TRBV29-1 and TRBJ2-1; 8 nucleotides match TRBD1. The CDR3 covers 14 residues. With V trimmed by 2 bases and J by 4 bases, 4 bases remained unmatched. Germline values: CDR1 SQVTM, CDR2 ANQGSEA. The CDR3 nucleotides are TGCAGCGTTGAAACAGGGGGTTTTTACAATGAGCAGTTCTTC. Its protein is CSVETGGFYNEQFF.

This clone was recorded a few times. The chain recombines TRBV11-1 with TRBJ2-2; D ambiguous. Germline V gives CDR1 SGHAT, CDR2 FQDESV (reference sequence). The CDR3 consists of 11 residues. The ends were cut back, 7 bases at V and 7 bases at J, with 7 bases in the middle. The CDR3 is CASTEFGELFF. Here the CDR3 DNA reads TGTGCCAGCACGGAGTTCGGGGAGCTGTTTTTT.

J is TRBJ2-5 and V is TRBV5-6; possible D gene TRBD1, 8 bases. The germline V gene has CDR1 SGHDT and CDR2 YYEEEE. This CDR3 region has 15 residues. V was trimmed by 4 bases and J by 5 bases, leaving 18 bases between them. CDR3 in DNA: TGTGCCAGCAGCAGCGGGACAGGTTCTCGGGAGACCCAGTACTTC. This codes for CASSSGTGSRETQYF.